One sample yielded the 23 T cell receptor beta chains listed below, sequenced in a study of cytotoxic CD8 clonotypes in ibrutinib-treated CLL. Sequencing used immunoSEQ multiplex PCR; TCRdb keeps in-frame clones, though not all of them. The sample includes about 140,000 clones, more than 75% seen only once; the top ten take 7.5% to 9%. The starting material was PBMCs, obtained after 36 months of ibrutinib treatment. The receptors were sampled from a human donor with chronic lymphocytic leukemia.

CDR3 nucleotide sequence: TGTGCCAGCAGCTTCATAGCTAGCGGATACGAGCAGTACTTC. As protein: CASSFIASGYEQYF. The chain employs TRBV5-6 and TRBJ2-7; TRBD2 matches 7 bases. V was pared by 2 bases and J by 4 bases, with 6 bases of the junction left unmatched. Germline values: CDR1 SGHDT, CDR2 YYEEEE. The length of the CDR3 is 14 residues.

The chain joins TRBV4-1 to TRBJ1-6; 11 positions match TRBD1. The ends lost 1 base at V and 8 bases at J; junction bases unmatched: 22. The CDR3 sequence is 22 residues long. Germline V gene sequence: CDR1 MGHRA, CDR2 YSYEKL. CDR3 region: CASSQAGRRGRTGGKGDSPLHF. The CDR3 DNA reads as TGCGCCAGCAGCCAAGCGGGACGAAGAGGTAGGACAGGGGGCAAGGGGGATTCACCCCTCCACTTT.

The CDR3 protein is CASSQRGQGIFSNEQFF. The CDR3 DNA follows: TGTGCCAGCAGCCAACGGGGACAGGGTATTTTTTCGAATGAGCAGTTCTTC. The V gene is TRBV5-6, the J gene TRBJ2-1; 9 bases agree with TRBD1. The CDR3 length is 17 residues. The germline CDR1 and CDR2 sequences are SGHDT and YYEEEE. V gave up 4 bases and J gave up 7 bases; unmatched junction bases: 15.

J is TRBJ2-5 and V is TRBV6-5; the D gene could be TRBD1 or TRBD2 (5 bases each). V lost 4 bases and J 5 bases, leaving 5 bases between the germline ends. The CDR3 has 11 residues. Germline-derived CDR1 and CDR2 are MNHEY and SVGAGI. The CDR3 loop is CASSWGETQYF. The CDR3 DNA is TGTGCCAGCAGTTGGGGGGAGACCCAGTACTTC.

The rearrangement links TRBV2 to TRBJ1-2, with D tentatively TRBD1 (5 bases). The CDR3 is made up of 13 amino acids. Trimming removed 9 bases from V and 4 bases from J, with 15 bases in between. Germline CDR1 SNHLY, CDR2 FYNNEI. The CDR3 sequence: CARVAGGFYGYTF. The DNA of the CDR3 is TGTGCCAGGGTAGCCGGGGGGTTCTATGGCTACACCTTC.

This chain uses TRBV28 with TRBJ1-2; 8 nucleotides agree with TRBD1. The CDR3 spans 16 residues. J was trimmed by 8 bases and V by 2 bases; bases with no gene match: 13. The germline V gene has CDR1 MDHEN and CDR2 SYDVKM. This CDR3 reads CASSLAGGPPREGYTF. The CDR3 nucleotides are TGTGCCAGCAGTTTAGCAGGGGGCCCTCCCAGGGAAGGCTACACCTTC.

The genes are TRBV7-8 and TRBJ2-7; D ambiguous. Germline values: CDR1 SGHVS, CDR2 FQNEAQ. The CDR3 has 14 amino acids. V lost 5 bases and J 3 bases, leaving 14 bases between the germline ends. The CDR3 DNA follows: TGTGCCAGCAGCGCAAGGGTCAGAGACTACGAGCAGTACTTC. Protein product: CASSARVRDYEQYF.

This chain uses TRBV18 with TRBJ1-4, with 7 bases fitting TRBD1. CDR3 size: 16 residues. Germline loops: CDR1 KGHSH, CDR2 LQKENI. The V segment lost 1 base and the J segment 2 bases; nucleotides outside the gene matches: 4. The CDR3 DNA sequence: TGTGCCAGCTCACCACTAGGGACAGAGACTAATGAAAAACTGTTTTTT. Translating gives CASSPLGTETNEKLFF.

The genes are TRBV7-9 and TRBJ2-7; 8 nucleotides agree with TRBD1. The CDR3 length is 17 residues. V was pared by 3 bases and J by 1 base, with 11 bases of the junction left unmatched. CDR1 and CDR2 from the germline V gene are SEHNR and FQNEAQ (reference sequence). Here the CDR3 reads CASSFSPGQGLSYEQYF. The CDR3, as DNA: TGTGCCAGCAGCTTTTCGCCCGGACAGGGCCTTTCCTACGAGCAGTACTTC.

This chain uses TRBV19 with TRBJ2-3; D unclear. The CDR3 has 14 amino acids. CDR1 and CDR2 (germline): LNHDA, SQIVND (reference sequence). Trimming took off 6 bases at V and 2 bases at J, with 12 bases between the two ends. The CDR3 sequence is CASSSRLYTDTQYF. The CDR3 nucleotides are TGTGCCAGTAGCAGCCGGTTGTACACAGATACGCAGTATTTT.

This clone was seen more than once but under ten times. The chain employs TRBV5-5 and TRBJ1-2, with D perhaps matching TRBD1 (5 bases). Trimming shortened V by 2 bases and J by 12 bases, and 14 bases separated the two germline ends. Looked up from germline, CDR1 is SGHKS and CDR2 is YYEKEE (reference sequence). This CDR3 has 12 amino acids. As DNA, the CDR3 is TGTGCCAGCAGCTTCGAGGGACCCCCGGACACCTTC. Its protein product is CASSFEGPPDTF.

The chain uses TRBV2 and TRBJ2-1; TRBD2 agrees at 7 bases. This CDR3 is built from 13 residues. Germline values: CDR1 SNHLY, CDR2 FYNNEI. Losses at the gene ends were 4 bases for V and 5 bases for J; bases not matched to a gene: 2. The CDR3 region has the DNA TGTGCCAGCAGTGTGGGAGGGGACAATGAGCAGTTCTTC. Translating gives CASSVGGDNEQFF.

The chain uses TRBV5-1 and TRBJ2-7; D is unclear. The CDR3 runs to 15 residues. Germline CDR1 is SGHRS and CDR2 is YFSETQ. The V and J ends lost 4 bases and 4 bases respectively, with 18 bases between them. Written as DNA, the CDR3 is TGCGCCAGCAGCGCTGTCATAGGTCTCGGGTACGAGCAGTACTTC. Amino acid sequence: CASSAVIGLGYEQYF.

This clone was detected only once. V and J are TRBV30 and TRBJ1-1, with 7 bases matching TRBD1. Germline CDR1 and CDR2: GTSNPN and SVGIG (reference sequence). CDR3 length: 13 amino acids. V shed 0 bases, J shed 9 bases, and the junction held 7 bases outside the gene matches. CDR3 sequence reads: CAWSVRDRAKAFF. Written as DNA, the CDR3 is TGTGCCTGGAGTGTCCGAGACAGGGCGAAAGCTTTCTTT.

The chain is built from TRBV4-2 and TRBJ2-2; TRBD1 aligns across 8 bases. V trimming: 3 bases; J trimming: 6 bases; junction bases outside the gene matches: 9. The V gene's germline CDR1 is LGHNA and CDR2 YNFKEQ. This CDR3 spans 16 amino acids. The CDR3: CASSHRGQGWAGELFF. For the CDR3, the DNA is TGTGCCAGCAGCCATCGAGGACAGGGTTGGGCCGGGGAGCTGTTTTTT.

The chain recombines TRBV5-1 with TRBJ2-7, with D possibly matching TRBD2 (6 bases). V lost 1 base and J 4 bases, leaving 15 bases between the germline ends. This CDR3 is built from 15 residues. Germline V gene sequence: CDR1 SGHRS, CDR2 YFSETQ. Here the CDR3 reads CASSLSTGDYYEQYF. The CDR3, as DNA: TGCGCCAGCAGCTTGTCTACGGGGGATTATTACGAGCAGTACTTC.

A note on this clone: Sequence at one end of the junction differs from germline and may be a read error. V and J are TRBV7-9 and TRBJ1-2; TRBD1 matches at 9 bases. The CDR3 is made up of 12 amino acids. CDR1 and CDR2 (germline): SEHNR, FQNEAQ (reference sequence). The CDR3 region has the DNA TGTGCCAGCAGCGCACACCGGGACAGGGTCCCCTTC. As protein: CASSAHRDRVPF.

This sequence joins TRBV29-1 and TRBJ2-1, with a weak D call TRBD1 (6 bases). Trimming removed 6 bases from V and 4 bases from J, with 13 bases in between. Germline CDR1 is SQVTM and CDR2 is ANQGSEA. The CDR3 covers 13 residues. In DNA, the CDR3 is TGCAGCGTACAGGGCGGTAAATACAATGAGCAGTTCTTC. Its translation: CSVQGGKYNEQFF.

The V and J genes are TRBV2 and TRBJ1-5; 7 nucleotides align to TRBD1. CDR3 length equals 14 residues. Per the germline V gene, CDR1 is SNHLY and CDR2 is FYNNEI. V shed 5 bases, J shed 7 bases, and the junction held 8 bases outside the gene matches. The DNA for the CDR3 is TGTGCCAGCAGTTCGAGACAGGGCGGACAGCCCCAGCATTTT. This codes for CASSSRQGGQPQHF.

The chain couples TRBV4-1 to TRBJ2-7, with no clear D. The germline V and J ends were trimmed by 1 base and 2 bases, with 6 bases remaining between them. The CDR3 runs to 13 residues. CDR1 is MGHRA and CDR2 is YSYEKL in the germline V gene. The CDR3 spells CASSQALTYEQYF. As DNA, the CDR3 is TGCGCCAGCAGCCAAGCATTGACCTACGAGCAGTACTTC.

This clone showed up just a few times. The V call is TRBV11-2, the J call TRBJ2-1; D not certain. V was shortened by 5 bases and J by 7 bases, with 9 bases between the two germline ends. Per germline, CDR1 SGHAT and CDR2 FQNNGV. The CDR3 has 12 amino acids. The CDR3 region has the DNA TGTGCCAGCAGCCCACCCACTAATGAGCAGTTCTTC. Its translation is CASSPPTNEQFF.

The V call is TRBV27, the J call TRBJ2-7, with D perhaps TRBD1 (5 bases). CDR3 length equals 15 residues. Germline V gene data show CDR1 as MNHEY and CDR2 as SMNVEV (reference sequence). V shed 1 base and J shed 6 bases, with 16 bases lying between them. The CDR3 spells CASSLFQSRASEQYF. In nucleotides, the CDR3 is TGTGCCAGCAGTTTATTTCAGTCCAGGGCTAGCGAGCAGTACTTC.

This chain uses TRBV6-1 with TRBJ1-2; 8 nucleotides match TRBD1. Unmatched junction bases numbered 5, after V lost 2 bases and J lost 3 bases. From germline, CDR1 is MNHNS and CDR2 SASEGT. This CDR3 region has 15 residues. CDR3 bases: TGTGCCAGCAGTGAAATGGTGGGACAGGACTATGGCTACACCTTC. It codes for CASSEMVGQDYGYTF.